This TCR beta chain derives from a study of blood T cells in healthy people across ages (dated by TCRdb to between 2015 and 2017). In terms of the full investigation: In model experiments, roughly one uniquely barcoded TCR beta cDNA molecule per two T cells was captured by template switching. Using deep sequencing normalized with unique cDNA molecular identifiers, the study measured how TCR beta repertoire diversity changes with age. The donors were divided into four age groups: young (average approximately 16 years), middle-aged (around 41), aged (approximately 62) and long-lived (more than 75). To avoid experimental bias, donors of different ages were spread randomly across the sequencing lanes. Two additional independent replicas of 1 million unique cDNA reads from the same blood draw were analyzed for two donors (one aged 18 to 30 and one aged 80 or older). The research as a whole found: Donor CMV infection status was unknown, potentially confounding age-related changes in expanded clonotypes. Observed TCR beta diversity per million T cells fell roughly linearly with age, and a significant reduction was already apparent by age around 40. Estimates of total diversity based on one million sequenced T cells were regarded as lower bounds and as underestimates. Since profiling was done on bulk unsorted PBMCs, naive and antigen-experienced compartments could not be conclusively compared. The long-lived group showed more naive CD4+ T cells, fewer expanded clones and increased TCR diversity than the aged group, suggesting age selection. A strong correlation was found between observed TCR beta diversity and the percentage of naive T cells measured by flow cytometry.

The V and J ends are trimmed by 4 bases and 0 bases, leaving 16 bases between them. Via the germline V gene, CDR1 is MDHEN and CDR2 SYDVKM. The CDR3, cysteine through phenylalanine, is 17 amino acids long. Only the CDR3 region is kept as DNA, spanning 51 bases read in frame from base 1. The 40 or so donors, aged about 6 to 100 years, were systemically healthy Caucasian individuals from Russia. Each donor gave about 9.2 milliliters of peripheral blood, drawn into EDTA-treated Vacutainer tubes. PBMCs were isolated by Ficoll-Paque density-gradient centrifugation, with at least 7 million obtained per sample. Trizol reagent was used to extract total RNA from PBMCs, with at least 5 micrograms per sample. For every donor, an aliquot of PBMCs went through flow cytometry to measure the percentages of naive CD45RAhigh/CD27high T cells. About this clonotype: This receptor's antigen is unknown. Base qualities are not provided; no much larger clone lies one nucleotide away.

Receptors were amplified or captured by 5' RACE. These reads were obtained on an Illumina HiSeq 2500. The second PCR ran for roughly 7 to 12 cycles and used a J-beta primer mix along with a sample-barcoded 5' primer. A template-switch 5' adaptor carrying 12 random nucleotides introduced a unique molecular identifier onto each TCR beta cDNA molecule. At least 3 million CDR3-containing paired-end reads were obtained from each sample. All of the RNA was converted into first-strand cDNA using the Mint cDNA synthesis kit, with a TRBC-specific oligonucleotide serving as the primer. All cDNA was treated with uracil-DNA glycosylase and then went through a first 18-cycle PCR with the universal primers M1SS and BC2_uni_R. The paper's data handling went like this. For normalization, 1 million high-quality reads were randomly selected from each sample, with every read carrying a distinct molecular identifier. Instead of being binned into consensus sequences, reads that shared molecular identifiers were thrown out. CDR3 identification, clonotype clustering and error correction used MiTCR with a Q25 quality threshold and the strictest error-elimination algorithm. A nonparametric unseen species model with Euler transformation was used to estimate a lower bound on total TCR beta diversity. The raw public reads went through TCRdb reprocessing: fastp at Q25, MiXCR clone calling, in-frame beta chains kept. Every distinct CDR3 protein forms one entry, paired with its most common genes and DNA. V and J calls and clone size were set by TCRdb, not the authors. The sample records 700,000 or so distinct CDR3 sequences, about a fifth of which are singletons. The ten largest make up about 20% of the sample.

The rearranged chain carries TRBV28 and TRBJ2-4, with the identity of the D gene unclear. This clonotype originated in a man in his 70s in good health. Sequencing was done on a sample of blood. The CDR3 reads CASSSPARKLAKNIQYF. The DNA reads TGTGCCAGCAGTTCCCCCGCCCGAAAGCTAGCCAAAAACATTCAGTACTTC. The reference TRBV28 and TRBJ2-4 proteins fill in what lies around the CDR3, so the full variable domain reads DVKVTQSSRYLVKRTGEKVFLECVQDMDHENMFWYRQDPGLGLRLIYFSYDVKMKEKGDIPEGYSVSREKKERFSLILESASTNQTSMYLCASSSPARKLAKNIQYFGAGTRLSVL.